One sample yielded the 28 T cell receptor beta chains listed below, sequenced in a study of OX40 agonist ivuxolimab in advanced cancers. Profiled with immunoSEQ multiplex PCR; TCRdb holds only in-frame clones, not every one. In the table there are 70,000 to 80,000 clones, roughly 94% of which are singletons. Sequencing was performed on CD4+ or CD8+ T cells sorted from blood, taken in a trial of the OX40 agonist ivuxolimab. These receptors all come from an adult with an advanced solid tumor such as melanoma, head and neck, liver or kidney cancer.

On this clone itself: The junction does not match germline at one end; this may be a read error. The chain is built from TRBV5-1 and TRBJ2-7; 8 bases line up with TRBD2. From germline, CDR1 is SGHRS and CDR2 YFSETQ. This CDR3 region has 13 residues. The CDR3 DNA follows: TGCGCCAGCAGCCCCAAACCAGCGGGAGTCCCCCACTTC. Translated, it gives CASSPKPAGVPHF.

This rearrangement joins TRBV4-1 to TRBJ2-7, with TRBD1 identical over 7 bases. The J segment lost 1 base and the V segment lost 1 base, leaving 7 bases of the junction unmatched. The CDR3 runs 16 residues. Germline V gene sequence: CDR1 MGHRA, CDR2 YSYEKL. In DNA, the CDR3 is TGCGCCAGCAGCCAAGTACCCGGGACAGTTTCCTACGAGCAGTACTTC. Its protein is CASSQVPGTVSYEQYF.

This clone has more than one count but fewer than ten. The rearrangement links TRBV19 to TRBJ1-1; a weak D match, TRBD1 (5 bases). V gave up 3 bases and J gave up 10 bases, with 12 bases separating them. Germline V lookup: CDR1 LNHDA, CDR2 SQIVND (reference sequence). This CDR3 is built from 12 residues. CDR3 DNA: TGTGCCAGTAGTATCCCAGGGCCGGGAGCTTTCTTT. This translates into CASSIPGPGAFF. The full variable domain, rest sourced from reference TRBV19 and TRBJ1-1, is DGGITQSPKYLFRKEGQNVTLSCEQNLNHDAMYWYRQDPGQGLRLIYYSQIVNDFQKGDIAEGYSVSREKKESFPLTVTSAQKNPTAFYLCASSIPGPGAFFGQGTRLTVV.

The V gene is TRBV6-5, the J gene TRBJ2-5; the D is unclear. The CDR3 extends over 14 amino acids. V lost 3 bases and J lost 4, with 12 bases in between. Per germline, CDR1 MNHEY and CDR2 SVGAGI. For the CDR3, the DNA is TGTGCCAGCAGTTATGGAAGGGCCGGAGAGACCCAGTACTTC. This translates into CASSYGRAGETQYF.

This clone was counted only a few times. The chain links TRBV9 to TRBJ1-1; D is unresolved. Trimming cost V 5 bases and J 3 bases, with 14 bases left between them. This CDR3 is built from 14 residues. Germline-derived CDR1 and CDR2 are SGDLS and YYNGEE. For the CDR3, the DNA is TGTGCCAGCAGAGTAATCGGGGTGTACACTGAAGCTTTCTTT. This codes for CASRVIGVYTEAFF.

The CDR3 reads CASSLQQSSYEQYF. The CDR3 nucleotides read TGTGCCAGCAGCCTCCAGCAGAGCTCCTACGAGCAGTACTTC. The V gene is TRBV5-6, the J gene TRBJ2-7; D is uncertain. The CDR3 has 14 amino acids. The V gene lost 4 bases and the J gene lost 0 bases, with 11 bases spanning the gap. Germline lookup yields CDR1 SGHDT and CDR2 YYEEEE.

The rearrangement joins TRBV27 to TRBJ2-7, with D perhaps matching TRBD1 or TRBD2 (6 bases each). This CDR3 region has 14 residues. The V end was cut by 6 bases, the J end by 0 bases, with 12 bases between. CDR1 and CDR2 from the germline V gene are MNHEY and SMNVEV (reference sequence). The CDR3 DNA is TGTGCCAGCAGCCTAGGGGGGACCTCCTACGAGCAGTACTTC. Translation gives CASSLGGTSYEQYF.

The chain links TRBV9 to TRBJ2-1; 13 bases fit TRBD2. V was pared by 3 bases and J by 4 bases, with 4 bases of the junction left unmatched. The CDR3 totals 16 residues. Germline V gene sequence: CDR1 SGDLS, CDR2 YYNGEE. The CDR3 region is CASSGGTSGAYNEQFF. CDR3 nucleotide sequence: TGTGCCAGCAGCGGGGGGACTAGCGGGGCTTACAATGAGCAGTTCTTC.

This clone was detected once. The chain recombines TRBV7-2 with TRBJ2-7; 10 bases are a match to TRBD2. CDR3 length: 14 amino acids. Germline-derived CDR1 and CDR2 are SGHTA and FQGNSA. V trimming: 4 bases; J trimming: 3 bases; junction bases outside the gene matches: 3. The CDR3 DNA sequence: TGTGCCAGCAGCTACGCTAGCGGGAGCTACGAGCAGTACTTC. Translated, it gives CASSYASGSYEQYF. Full variable domain (missing parts from reference TRBV7-2 and TRBJ2-7): GAGVSQSPSNKVTEKGKDVELRCDPISGHTALYWYRQSLGQGLEFLIYFQGNSAPDKSGLPSDRFSAERTGGSVSTLTIQRTQQEDSAVYLCASSYASGSYEQYFGPGTRLTVT.

V gene TRBV28 combines with J gene TRBJ2-3; 9 bases align to TRBD1. The CDR3 length is 16 residues. The junction had 7 bases not matched to a gene; V was cut back by 1 base and J by 5 bases. Germline V gives CDR1 MDHEN, CDR2 SYDVKM. This CDR3 reads CASSLSRDREIDTQYF. In DNA, the CDR3 is TGTGCCAGCAGTTTATCGAGGGACAGGGAGATAGATACGCAGTATTTT.

This rearrangement joins TRBV5-1 to TRBJ2-2; 11 bases align to TRBD1. V was clipped by 5 bases and J by 6 bases; unmatched bases: 6. The germline V gene has CDR1 SGHRS and CDR2 YFSETQ. CDR3 length: 15 residues. The CDR3 region has the DNA TGCGCCAGCAGTCGGACAGGGGGCGCCTCCGGGGAGCTGTTTTTT. It yields the protein CASSRTGGASGELFF.

The rearrangement joins TRBV7-2 to TRBJ1-4; unclear D gene. Trimming pared 3 bases from V and 5 bases from J, leaving 16 bases between. Germline assignment: CDR1 SGHTA and CDR2 FQGNSA. The CDR3 spans 16 residues. The CDR3 here is CASSFDGEGLNEKLFF. CDR3 DNA: TGTGCCAGCAGCTTTGATGGGGAGGGTCTAAATGAAAAACTGTTTTTT.

The V call is TRBV7-9, the J call TRBJ2-7; D might be TRBD1 or TRBD2, each matching 5 bases. CDR3 size: 16 residues. In germline, CDR1 is SEHNR, CDR2 FQNEAQ (reference sequence). V lost 5 bases to trimming and J lost 2 bases, with 19 bases between them. The CDR3 here is CASSDYRILSPYEQYF. The CDR3 DNA reads TGTGCCAGCAGCGACTACAGGATCCTAAGTCCCTACGAGCAGTACTTC.

The CDR3 DNA sequence: TGTGCCAGCAGCTGGGGGTTGACAGGGCCTGAAGCTTTCTTT. Encoded protein: CASSWGLTGPEAFF. The chain couples TRBV7-9 to TRBJ1-1, with TRBD1 identical over 7 bases. The junction had 8 bases not matched to a gene; V was cut back by 4 bases and J by 6 bases. This CDR3 has 14 residues. In germline, CDR1 is SEHNR, CDR2 FQNEAQ (reference sequence).

For the CDR3, the DNA is TGTGCCAGCAGCTTAGGGGCATCATTCTTAACTAATGAAAAACTGTTTTTT. It encodes CASSLGASFLTNEKLFF. The chain recombines TRBV11-2 with TRBJ1-4; D is uncertain. Germline assignment: CDR1 SGHAT and CDR2 FQNNGV. Trimming took 1 base from V and 1 from J, leaving 13 bases between them. The CDR3 spans 17 residues. Complete variable domain (other parts from reference TRBV11-2 and TRBJ1-4): EAGVAQSPRYKIIEKRQSVAFWCNPISGHATLYWYQQILGQGPKLLIQFQNNGVVDDSQLPKDRFSAERLKGVDSTLKIQPAKLEDSAVYLCASSLGASFLTNEKLFFGSGTQLSVL.

The chain's CDR3 is CASSLAGDRSTIYF. CDR3 nucleotide sequence: TGTGCCAGCAGCTTGGCGGGGGACAGGTCCACCATATATTTT. The V call is TRBV5-6, the J call TRBJ1-3; 8 bases align to TRBD1. In germline, CDR1 is SGHDT, CDR2 YYEEEE. The CDR3 is 14 amino acids. V lost 0 bases and J lost 9; bases outside the gene matches: 5. The whole variable domain, remainder taken from reference TRBV5-6 and TRBJ1-3, is DAGVTQSPTHLIKTRGQQVTLRCSPKSGHDTVSWYQQALGQGPQFIFQYYEEEERQRGNFPDRFSGHQFPNYSSELNVNALLLGDSALYLCASSLAGDRSTIYFGEGSWLTVV.

V and J are TRBV25-1 and TRBJ2-5; tentatively, D is TRBD1 (6 bases). Germline V gene sequence: CDR1 MGHDK, CDR2 SYGVNS. Trimming pared 5 bases from V and 5 bases from J, leaving 27 bases between. The CDR3 totals 18 residues. The CDR3 sequence: CASSPPAGAGEIWETQYF. In DNA form, the CDR3 reads TGTGCCAGCAGTCCACCGGCCGGGGCAGGGGAGATTTGGGAGACCCAGTACTTC.

V gene TRBV9 combines with J gene TRBJ1-2; 12 bases are a match to TRBD1. From germline, CDR1 is SGDLS and CDR2 YYNGEE. J gave up 8 bases and V 4 bases, and 9 bases lay outside the gene matches. The CDR3 is made up of 15 amino acids. The DNA of the CDR3 is TGTGCCAGCAGCCCTACGGGACAGGGGGCGGTAGGCTACACCTTC. This codes for CASSPTGQGAVGYTF.

V usage is TRBV19 and J usage is TRBJ1-6, with D unresolved. CDR1 LNHDA and CDR2 SQIVND come from the germline V gene (reference sequence). V lost 3 bases and J lost 9, with 6 bases in between. The CDR3 consists of 12 residues. The CDR3 loop reads CASSIGLSPLHF. The CDR3 DNA reads as TGTGCCAGTAGTATCGGACTTTCACCCCTCCACTTT.

This chain joins TRBV27 and TRBJ1-1, with a tentative D call TRBD1 (6 bases). V was trimmed by 3 bases and J by 5 bases, leaving 13 bases between them. Per the germline V gene, CDR1 is MNHEY and CDR2 is SMNVEV (reference sequence). The CDR3 runs 14 residues. Here the CDR3 DNA reads TGTGCCAGCAGTTTTCCGGGGGGCGAGACTGAAGCTTTCTTT. As protein: CASSFPGGETEAFF.

The chain carries TRBV9 and TRBJ2-5; 8 bases fit TRBD2. CDR3 length: 15 amino acids. Germline CDR1 SGDLS, CDR2 YYNGEE. Trimming at V came to 4 bases and at J to 5 bases, leaving 10 bases not matched to a gene. The CDR3, as DNA: TGTGCCAGCAGCCACTCGGGGGGGGTGCCGGAGACCCAGTACTTC. Translating gives CASSHSGGVPETQYF.

The chain has TRBV4-3 and TRBJ2-3, with TRBD1 matching over 7 bases. The CDR3 extends over 17 amino acids. Losses at the gene ends were 0 bases for V and 6 bases for J; bases not matched to a gene: 12. Germline lookup yields CDR1 LGHNA and CDR2 YSLEER. The CDR3 region is CASSQEGLSGRGDTQYF. The CDR3 DNA is TGCGCCAGCAGCCAAGAGGGGCTAAGCGGCAGGGGGGATACGCAGTATTTT.

The chain's CDR3 is CASSPGTGGWQPQHF. The CDR3 nucleotides read TGTGCCAGCAGCCCTGGGACAGGGGGTTGGCAGCCCCAGCATTTT. The rearrangement joins TRBV28 to TRBJ1-5; 11 positions agree with TRBD1. The V gene's germline CDR1 is MDHEN and CDR2 SYDVKM. The CDR3 consists of 15 residues. V was clipped by 6 bases and J by 7 bases; unmatched bases: 8. Complete variable domain (other parts from reference TRBV28 and TRBJ1-5): DVKVTQSSRYLVKRTGEKVFLECVQDMDHENMFWYRQDPGLGLRLIYFSYDVKMKEKGDIPEGYSVSREKKERFSLILESASTNQTSMYLCASSPGTGGWQPQHFGDGTRLSIL.

The chain carries TRBV15 and TRBJ2-7, with TRBD1 identical over 8 bases. CDR1 and CDR2 (germline): LNHNV, YYDKDF (reference sequence). The CDR3 covers 13 residues. The trim removed 6 bases at V and 5 bases at J, leaving 6 bases unmatched. CDR3 sequence: CATRETGVHEQYF. The CDR3 DNA sequence: TGTGCCACCAGGGAGACAGGGGTTCACGAGCAGTACTTC.

The V call is TRBV7-2, the J call TRBJ2-5; the D gene is possibly TRBD2 (6 bases). The CDR3 runs to 16 residues. Germline V gene data show CDR1 as SGHTA and CDR2 as FQGNSA. V dropped 5 bases and J dropped 2 bases, with 18 bases sitting between them. This CDR3 is CASSPGGGALQETQYF. The CDR3 DNA is TGTGCCAGCAGCCCCGGTGGCGGGGCCTTACAAGAGACCCAGTACTTC.

The chain carries TRBV5-1 and TRBJ2-7, with a weak D call TRBD2 (6 bases). V shed 4 bases and J shed 5 bases, with 19 bases lying between them. CDR3 length: 15 residues. CDR1 and CDR2 (germline): SGHRS, YFSETQ. DNA for the CDR3: TGCGCCAGCAGCCATTGGGGTAGCAGGGAGGACGAGCAGTACTTC. Translation gives CASSHWGSREDEQYF. The variable domain in full, completed from reference TRBV5-1 and TRBJ2-7, reads KAGVTQTPRYLIKTRGQQVTLSCSPISGHRSVSWYQQTPGQGLQFLFEYFSETQRNKGNFPGRFSGRQFSNSRSEMNVSTLELGDSALYLCASSHWGSREDEQYFGPGTRLTVT.

The chain joins TRBV27 to TRBJ2-7; D perhaps matches TRBD2 (6 bases). The germline gives CDR1 MNHEY, CDR2 SMNVEV (reference sequence). With 2 bases removed from V and 7 bases from J, the gap between germline ends came to 12 bases. The CDR3 contains 13 residues. The CDR3 protein is CASSLGTRGEQYF. The CDR3, as DNA: TGTGCCAGCAGTTTAGGGACCCGGGGGGAGCAGTACTTC.

The chain uses TRBV5-1 and TRBJ2-7; D might be TRBD1 (6 bases). Trimming left V 2 bases short and J 6 bases short, with 12 bases between. The CDR3 is 13 amino acids. The germline V gene has CDR1 SGHRS and CDR2 YFSETQ. The chain's CDR3 is CASSFRQGPEQYF. In DNA, the CDR3 is TGCGCCAGCAGCTTCCGGCAGGGGCCCGAGCAGTACTTC. Filled out from reference TRBV5-1 and TRBJ2-7, the complete variable domain reads KAGVTQTPRYLIKTRGQQVTLSCSPISGHRSVSWYQQTPGQGLQFLFEYFSETQRNKGNFPGRFSGRQFSNSRSEMNVSTLELGDSALYLCASSFRQGPEQYFGPGTRLTVT.